A single T cell receptor beta chain is shown here with its context. The record originates from a study of T cell changes during pregnancy in multiple sclerosis. Germline CDR1 MRHNA, CDR2 SNTAGT. CDR3 length equals 15 residues. The V and J ends lost 0 bases and 0 bases respectively, with 6 bases between them. The assay was immunoSEQ multiplex PCR, and TCRdb's table has in-frame clones only and misses some. The profile covers about 13,000 clones, with roughly 90% appearing a single time and around 13% taken by the ten largest. This chain connects TRBV6-4 to TRBJ2-1; D is ambiguous. This TCR came from a female donor in good health, enrolled as a control in a pregnancy study. The source material was CD8+ T cells from peripheral blood mononuclear cells, sampled after pregnancy. The CDR3 is CASSDSSLSYNEQFF. The CDR3 DNA sequence: TGTGCCAGCAGTGACTCGAGCCTCTCCTACAATGAGCAGTTCTTC.